The clone carrying this T cell receptor (beta chain) was seen once. Antigen unknown. The data belong to a study of T cells in tuberculosis. The study, taken as a whole, reports: Smaller alpha distances in active tuberculosis partly reflected shorter CDR3-alpha lengths. Smaller distances to GMM-specific TCRs suggested their expansion in active tuberculosis.

Libraries were prepared by immunoSEQ multiplex PCR; TCRdb keeps only in-frame clonotypes and omits some of them. The sample shows about 35,000 clones, roughly 93% of them seen only once. Time point described: new active TB diagnosis, blood taken before or within 7 days of starting treatment. In germline, CDR1 is GTSNPN, CDR2 SVGIG (reference sequence). CDR3 length: 16 residues. The trim removed 5 bases at V and 4 bases at J, leaving 8 bases unmatched. This TCR derives from an adult with tuberculosis. V usage is TRBV30 and J usage is TRBJ2-2; TRBD2 matches 12 bases. This specimen consisted of PBMCs, obtained at tuberculosis diagnosis. The CDR3 region is CAWDSTGLAGTGELFF. CDR3 nucleotides: TGTGCCTGGGACTCCACGGGACTAGCGGGCACCGGGGAGCTGTTTTTT.